This T cell receptor (beta chain) was recovered during a study of post-analysis software for immune sequencing data. Turning to the study itself: The study covered relapsing-remitting, secondary progressive and progressive-relapsing courses of multiple sclerosis. General observations from the study: Samples prepared in the same batch strongly co-clustered by F measure. Relative to controls, patients with multiple sclerosis showed significantly lower normalized Chao1 diversity. TRBV segments more frequent in patients than in controls numbered five and included TRBV5-6, TRBV5-1 and TRBV20-1.

In the case of this clonotype: The antigen remains unidentified.

With V trimmed by 7 bases and J by 5 bases, 7 bases remained unmatched. Germline CDR1 is MNHEY and CDR2 is SVGEGT. The CDR3 is 14 amino acids. Incorporated into the TCR beta cDNA libraries were unique molecular identifiers, which served to reduce PCR and sequencing biases. There were roughly 0.95 to 11 million T cells, and approximately 500,000 cDNA molecules came from them. Each CDR3 protein gets one entry after TCRdb re-called the PCR reads with MiXCR. The sample carries around 400,000 distinct CDR3 sequences, approximately 38% recorded once. The sequenced material came from blood. This chain joins TRBV6-2 or TRBV6-3 and TRBJ2-1; 8 nucleotides agree with TRBD2. The TCR sequence derives from a girl between 5 and 17 years old with multiple sclerosis. The CDR3 DNA is TGTGCCAGCACCGGGCTAGCGGGCCACAATGAGCAGTTCTTC. It encodes CASTGLAGHNEQFF.